The entry that follows covers one T cell receptor beta chain sequence. The data originate from a study of blood T cell repertoires in COVID-19. Study-level information: Sites in the United States, Italy and Spain provided acute and convalescent COVID-19 samples. T cells, B-cell-depleted T cells, or PBMCs supplied cDNA or gDNA.

Germline assignment: CDR1 SGHVS and CDR2 FQNEAQ. The CDR3 consists of 17 residues. Trimming cost V 2 bases and J 2 bases; bases outside gene matches: 7. In the authors' methods: Reference gene primers were amplified, and this amplification served to estimate nucleated cell counts. Libraries were prepared by immunoSEQ multiplex PCR; TCRdb keeps only in-frame clonotypes and omits some of them. V and J calls and clone size are as listed in that table; D and trimming were resolved from the DNA. The sample lists just under 150,000 clones; about 91% were seen once. The sequence derives from a woman aged 50 to 60 with acute or convalescent COVID-19. The specimen sequenced was peripheral blood. This chain connects TRBV7-8 to TRBJ2-3; 10 nucleotides align to TRBD1. CDR3 in amino acids: CASSLTGTGAFTDTQYF. Written as DNA, the CDR3 is TGTGCCAGCAGCTTAACCGGGACAGGGGCCTTCACAGATACGCAGTATTTT.